This entry describes one T cell receptor beta chain. What it binds is unknown. The data were obtained in a study of T cell responses to AZD1222 COVID-19 vaccine. Trimming cost V 5 bases and J 1 base; bases outside gene matches: 4. There are 15 residues in the CDR3. CDR1 and CDR2 (germline): MNHEY, SMNVEV (reference sequence). Study-wide results and limits: The study found Spike-specific TCR breadth and depth rose after two AZD1222 doses. The sample set comprised mostly white British donors with more females, and clonal diversity was possibly underestimated. CD4 TCRs linked to vaccination spanned spike, dominating at 160-218 and 743-854.

Libraries were prepared by immunoSEQ multiplex PCR; TCRdb keeps only in-frame clonotypes and omits some of them. The sample has roughly 150,000 clones, 90% to 95% seen once. This chain uses TRBV27 with TRBJ2-2, with 7 bases identical to TRBD2. This receptor was taken from an adult who received the AZD1222 COVID-19 vaccine. The starting material was peripheral blood, obtained 28 days after the second AZD1222 dose. CDR3 sequence reads: CASSTSSGNTGELFF. The CDR3 bases are TGTGCCAGCAGTACGTCTAGCGGGAACACCGGGGAGCTGTTTTTT.